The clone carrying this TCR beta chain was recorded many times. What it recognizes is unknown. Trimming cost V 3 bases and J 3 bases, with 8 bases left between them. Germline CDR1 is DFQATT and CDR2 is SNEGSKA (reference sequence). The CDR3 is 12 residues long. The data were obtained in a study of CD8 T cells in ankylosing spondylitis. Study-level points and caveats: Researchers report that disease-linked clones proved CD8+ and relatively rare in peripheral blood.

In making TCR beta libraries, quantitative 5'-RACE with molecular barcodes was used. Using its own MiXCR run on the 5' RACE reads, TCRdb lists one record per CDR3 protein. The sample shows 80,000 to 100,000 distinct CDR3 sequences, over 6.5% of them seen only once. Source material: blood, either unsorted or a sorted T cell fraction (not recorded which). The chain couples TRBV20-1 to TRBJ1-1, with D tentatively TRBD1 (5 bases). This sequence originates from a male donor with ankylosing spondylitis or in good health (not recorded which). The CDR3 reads CSASVGDTEAFF. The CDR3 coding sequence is TGCAGTGCTAGTGTGGGGGACACTGAAGCTTTCTTT.